This entry is about one T cell receptor (beta chain). This entry belongs to a study of OX40 agonist ivuxolimab in advanced cancers. Study-level information: The group had a mean age of around 60 years, ranged from roughly 23 to 79, and was less than 85% male.

At cycle 4 day 1, cycle 7 day 1, and baseline, blood was sampled. CDR3 size: 17 residues. CDR1 is SGDLS and CDR2 is YYNGEE in the germline V gene. The V and J ends lost 4 bases and 4 bases, in that order; junction bases with no gene match: 15. The assay was immunoSEQ multiplex PCR, and TCRdb's table has in-frame clones only and misses some. The table lists some 50,000 clones, over 80% of them singletons, with 5.4% in the top ten. Sequences were derived from CD4+ or CD8+ T cells sorted from blood, sampled in a trial of the OX40 agonist ivuxolimab. The chain combines TRBV9 with TRBJ2-3, with 7 bases identical to TRBD2. The TCR originated in an adult with an advanced solid tumor such as melanoma, head and neck, liver or kidney cancer. The CDR3 coding sequence is TGTGCCAGCAGCTCACGGACTAGTGCCATGTCCCCAGATACGCAGTATTTT. Protein: CASSSRTSAMSPDTQYF.